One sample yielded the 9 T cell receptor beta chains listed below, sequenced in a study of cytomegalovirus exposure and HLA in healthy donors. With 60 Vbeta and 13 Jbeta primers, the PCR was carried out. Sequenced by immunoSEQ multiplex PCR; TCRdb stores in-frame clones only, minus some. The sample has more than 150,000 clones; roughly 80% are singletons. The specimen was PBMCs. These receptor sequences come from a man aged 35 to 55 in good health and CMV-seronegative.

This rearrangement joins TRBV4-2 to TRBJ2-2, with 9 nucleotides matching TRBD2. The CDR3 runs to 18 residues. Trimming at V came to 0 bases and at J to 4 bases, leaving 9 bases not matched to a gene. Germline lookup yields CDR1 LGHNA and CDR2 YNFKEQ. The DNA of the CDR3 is TGTGCCAGCAGCCAAGAACGCCGGACTAGCGAATTCACCGGGGAGCTGTTTTTT. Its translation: CASSQERRTSEFTGELFF.

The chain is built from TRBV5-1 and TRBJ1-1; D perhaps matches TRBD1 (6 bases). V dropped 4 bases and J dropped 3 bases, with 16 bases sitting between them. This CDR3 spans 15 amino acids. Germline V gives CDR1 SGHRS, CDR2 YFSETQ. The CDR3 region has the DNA TGCGCCAGCAGCCTGGAGGACAGCGCGGACACTGAAGCTTTCTTT. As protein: CASSLEDSADTEAFF.

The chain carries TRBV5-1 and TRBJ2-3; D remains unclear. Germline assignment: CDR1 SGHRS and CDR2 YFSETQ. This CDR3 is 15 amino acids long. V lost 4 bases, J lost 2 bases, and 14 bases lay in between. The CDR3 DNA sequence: TGCGCCAGCAGCCTGGGTGGCAGATTCACAGATACGCAGTATTTT. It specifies CASSLGGRFTDTQYF.

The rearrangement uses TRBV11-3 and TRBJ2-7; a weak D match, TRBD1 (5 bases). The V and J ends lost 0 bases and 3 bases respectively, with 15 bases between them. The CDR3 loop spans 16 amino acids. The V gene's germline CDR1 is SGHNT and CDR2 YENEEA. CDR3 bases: TGTGCCAGCAGCTTAGATGCTGTAGGGGCGGTCTACGAGCAGTACTTC. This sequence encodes CASSLDAVGAVYEQYF.

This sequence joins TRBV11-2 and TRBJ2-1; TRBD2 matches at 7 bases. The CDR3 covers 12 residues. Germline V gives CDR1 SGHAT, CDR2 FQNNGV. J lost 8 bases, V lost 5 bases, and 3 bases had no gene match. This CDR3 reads CASSPAGYEQFF. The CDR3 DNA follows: TGTGCCAGCAGCCCAGCGGGGTATGAGCAGTTCTTC.

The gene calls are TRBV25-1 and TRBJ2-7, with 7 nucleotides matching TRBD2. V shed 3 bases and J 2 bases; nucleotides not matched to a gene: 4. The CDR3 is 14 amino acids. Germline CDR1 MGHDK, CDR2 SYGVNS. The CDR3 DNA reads TGTGCCAGCAGTGATCGGGGGGTAACCTACGAGCAGTACTTC. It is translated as CASSDRGVTYEQYF.

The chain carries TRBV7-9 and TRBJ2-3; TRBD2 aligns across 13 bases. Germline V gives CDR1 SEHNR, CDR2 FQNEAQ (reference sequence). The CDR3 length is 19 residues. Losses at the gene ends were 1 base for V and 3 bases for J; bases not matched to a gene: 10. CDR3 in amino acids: CASSLVPSGLAGVTDTQYF. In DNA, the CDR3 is TGTGCCAGCAGCTTAGTTCCCTCTGGACTAGCGGGAGTAACAGATACGCAGTATTTT. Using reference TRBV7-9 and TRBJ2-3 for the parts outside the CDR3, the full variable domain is DTGVSQNPRHKITKRGQNVTFRCDPISEHNRLYWYRQTLGQGPEFLTYFQNEAQLEKSRLLSDRFSAERPKGSFSTLEIQRTEQGDSAMYLCASSLVPSGLAGVTDTQYFGPGTRLTVL.

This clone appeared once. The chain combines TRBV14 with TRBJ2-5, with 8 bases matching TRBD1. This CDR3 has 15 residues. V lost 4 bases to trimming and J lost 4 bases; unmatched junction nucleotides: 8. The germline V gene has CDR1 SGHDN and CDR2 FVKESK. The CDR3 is CASSPTGGLGETQYF. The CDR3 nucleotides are TGTGCCAGCAGCCCCACAGGGGGGCTCGGAGAGACCCAGTACTTC.

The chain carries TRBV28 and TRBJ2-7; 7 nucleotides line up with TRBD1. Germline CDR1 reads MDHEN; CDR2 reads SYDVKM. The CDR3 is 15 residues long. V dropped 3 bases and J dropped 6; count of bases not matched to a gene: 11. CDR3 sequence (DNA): TGTGCCAGCAGTTTCCCTATTGGACAGGCCCCCGAGCAGTACTTC. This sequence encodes CASSFPIGQAPEQYF.